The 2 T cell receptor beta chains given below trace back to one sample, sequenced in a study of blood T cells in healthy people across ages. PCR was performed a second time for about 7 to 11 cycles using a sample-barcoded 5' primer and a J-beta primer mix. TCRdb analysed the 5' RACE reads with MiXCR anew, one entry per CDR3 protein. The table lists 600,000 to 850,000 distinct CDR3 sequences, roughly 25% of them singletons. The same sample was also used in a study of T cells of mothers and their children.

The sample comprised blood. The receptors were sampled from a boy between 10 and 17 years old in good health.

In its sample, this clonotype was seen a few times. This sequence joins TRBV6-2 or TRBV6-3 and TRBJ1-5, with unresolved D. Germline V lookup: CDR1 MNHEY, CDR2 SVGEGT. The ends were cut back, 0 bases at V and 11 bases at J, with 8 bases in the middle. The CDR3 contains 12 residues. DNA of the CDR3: TGTGCCAGCAGTTACTCGATGGGGACCCAGCATTTT. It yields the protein CASSYSMGTQHF.

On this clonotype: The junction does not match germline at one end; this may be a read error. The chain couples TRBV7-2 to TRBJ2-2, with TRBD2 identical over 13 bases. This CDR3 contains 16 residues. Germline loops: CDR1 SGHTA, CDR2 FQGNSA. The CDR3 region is CASGLVAGLAGAELFF. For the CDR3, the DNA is TGTGCCAGCGGCTTAGTGGCAGGACTAGCGGGGGCCGAGCTGTTTTTT.